Listed below are T cell receptor beta chains from one sample, sequenced in a study of blood T cell repertoires in COVID-19. The data were produced by immunoSEQ multiplex PCR, yet TCRdb's version contains in-frame clones alone and is incomplete. The table has about 140,000 clones, about nine tenths seen once. The specimen sequenced was peripheral blood. These receptors were obtained from a man between 50 and 59 years old with active or convalescent COVID-19. Each CDR3 is given with its conserved first and last residue. Each record gives: CDR3 protein, CDR3 DNA, clone size, D gene, V gene, CDR3 length, J gene. D genes are given only for firm matches. Expanded clones get a size class; other rows say once, few or many, or leave the size out.

cdr3_aa: CASTPRSSYEQYF
cdr3_nt: TGTGCCAGCACCCCTCGGAGCTCCTACGAGCAGTACTTC
clone_size: NA
d_call: NA
v_call: TRBV7-9
cdr3_length: 13
j_call: TRBJ2-7

cdr3_aa: CASRAALGQGNYEQYF
cdr3_nt: TGTGCCAGCAGAGCGGCCTTGGGGCAGGGGAACTACGAGCAGTACTTC
clone_size: NA
d_call: NA
v_call: TRBV28
cdr3_length: 16
j_call: TRBJ2-7

cdr3_aa: CASSEYRVRGEQFF
cdr3_nt: TGTGCCAGCAGTGAATATCGCGTAAGGGGTGAGCAGTTCTTC
clone_size: NA
d_call: NA
v_call: TRBV25-1
cdr3_length: 14
j_call: TRBJ2-1

cdr3_aa: CASSSGTGLYNSPLHF
cdr3_nt: TGTGCCAGCAGCTCCGGGACAGGGCTCTATAATTCACCCCTCCACTTT
clone_size: NA
d_call: TRBD1
v_call: TRBV3-1/TRBV3-2
cdr3_length: 16
j_call: TRBJ1-6

cdr3_aa: CASSTDRGRGELFF
cdr3_nt: TGTGCCAGCAGTACCGACAGGGGTCGTGGGGAGCTGTTTTTT
clone_size: NA
d_call: TRBD1
v_call: TRBV6-5
cdr3_length: 14
j_call: TRBJ2-2

cdr3_aa: CASHYRQEGEAFF
cdr3_nt: TGTGCCAGCCACTACAGACAGGAAGGTGAAGCTTTCTTT
clone_size: NA
d_call: NA
v_call: TRBV12-3/TRBV12-4
cdr3_length: 13
j_call: TRBJ1-1

cdr3_aa: CASSEIGSGNQPQHF
cdr3_nt: TGTGCCAGCAGTGAGATAGGGAGCGGCAATCAGCCCCAGCATTTT
clone_size: NA
d_call: NA
v_call: TRBV6-1
cdr3_length: 15
j_call: TRBJ1-5

cdr3_aa: CASSSSLAGGGEQFF
cdr3_nt: TGCGCCAGCAGCTCCTCGCTAGCGGGAGGCGGCGAGCAGTTCTTC
clone_size: NA
d_call: TRBD2
v_call: TRBV5-1
cdr3_length: 15
j_call: TRBJ2-1

cdr3_aa: CAWSAGITEAFF
cdr3_nt: TGTGCCTGGAGCGCGGGGATCACTGAAGCTTTCTTT
clone_size: NA
d_call: NA
v_call: TRBV30
cdr3_length: 12
j_call: TRBJ1-1

cdr3_aa: CASTAERGTDTQYF
cdr3_nt: TGTGCCAGCACCGCTGAGCGGGGCACAGATACGCAGTATTTT
clone_size: once
d_call: NA
v_call: TRBV9
cdr3_length: 14
j_call: TRBJ2-3

cdr3_aa: CASSWNPDRGREEAFF
cdr3_nt: TGCGCCAGCAGCTGGAACCCGGACAGGGGGCGAGAGGAAGCTTTCTTT
clone_size: NA
d_call: TRBD1
v_call: TRBV5-1
cdr3_length: 16
j_call: TRBJ1-1

cdr3_aa: CASRRGQGYEQYF
cdr3_nt: TGTGCCAGCAGAAGGGGACAGGGCTACGAGCAGTACTTC
clone_size: NA
d_call: TRBD1
v_call: TRBV7-2
cdr3_length: 13
j_call: TRBJ2-7

cdr3_aa: CASKADRGGYGYTF
cdr3_nt: TGTGCCAGCAAGGCCGACAGGGGCGGCTATGGCTACACCTTC
clone_size: NA
d_call: TRBD1
v_call: TRBV6-5
cdr3_length: 14
j_call: TRBJ1-2

cdr3_aa: CASSLGSGRKLFF
cdr3_nt: TGTGCCAGCAGTTTAGGAAGTGGCCGAAAACTGTTTTTT
clone_size: NA
d_call: NA
v_call: TRBV12-3/TRBV12-4
cdr3_length: 13
j_call: TRBJ1-4

cdr3_aa: CASGPSHRHQPQHF
cdr3_nt: TGTGCTAGTGGTCCCTCACATCGTCATCAGCCCCAGCATTTT
clone_size: NA
d_call: NA
v_call: TRBV12-5
cdr3_length: 14
j_call: TRBJ1-5

cdr3_aa: CASSYSFREIPYEQYF
cdr3_nt: TGTGCCAGCAGTTACTCTTTTCGGGAGATCCCCTACGAGCAGTACTTC
clone_size: NA
d_call: NA
v_call: TRBV6-5
cdr3_length: 16
j_call: TRBJ2-7

cdr3_aa: CASSIQGYNEQFF
cdr3_nt: TGTGCCAGTAGTATACAGGGTTACAATGAGCAGTTCTTC
clone_size: once
d_call: NA
v_call: TRBV19
cdr3_length: 13
j_call: TRBJ2-1

cdr3_aa: CASSSFGALSYNEQFF
cdr3_nt: TGTGCCAGCAGCTCCTTTGGGGCCCTCTCCTACAATGAGCAGTTCTTC
clone_size: NA
d_call: NA
v_call: TRBV7-3
cdr3_length: 16
j_call: TRBJ2-1

cdr3_aa: CATSRVGGMVGYGYTF
cdr3_nt: TGTGCCACCAGCAGAGTTGGCGGGATGGTCGGCTATGGCTACACCTTC
clone_size: once
d_call: NA
v_call: TRBV15
cdr3_length: 16
j_call: TRBJ1-2

cdr3_aa: CASSLRTHSTDTQYF
cdr3_nt: TGTGCCAGCAGCTTGCGGACTCATAGCACAGATACGCAGTATTTT
clone_size: NA
d_call: NA
v_call: TRBV5-4
cdr3_length: 15
j_call: TRBJ2-3

cdr3_aa: CASSQSTGRVSTEAFF
cdr3_nt: TGCGCCAGCAGCCAGTCGACAGGGCGAGTTAGCACTGAAGCTTTCTTT
clone_size: NA
d_call: TRBD1
v_call: TRBV4-3
cdr3_length: 16
j_call: TRBJ1-1

cdr3_aa: CASSQEGRRDTIYF
cdr3_nt: TGTGCCAGCAGCCAAGAGGGGCGTCGAGACACCATATATTTT
clone_size: NA
d_call: NA
v_call: TRBV4-2
cdr3_length: 14
j_call: TRBJ1-3

cdr3_aa: CASSPGRGLYEQYF
cdr3_nt: TGTGCCAGCAGCCCTGGGCGGGGATTATACGAGCAGTACTTC
clone_size: NA
d_call: NA
v_call: TRBV27
cdr3_length: 14
j_call: TRBJ2-7

cdr3_aa: CASSADTQETQYF
cdr3_nt: TGTGCCAGTAGTGCAGACACCCAAGAGACCCAGTACTTC
clone_size: NA
d_call: NA
v_call: TRBV19
cdr3_length: 13
j_call: TRBJ2-5

cdr3_aa: CASDRVNSPLHF
cdr3_nt: TGTGCCTCGGACAGGGTTAATTCACCCCTCCACTTT
clone_size: NA
d_call: TRBD1
v_call: TRBV30
cdr3_length: 12
j_call: TRBJ1-6

cdr3_aa: CASSSTPGTGGHYEQYF
cdr3_nt: TGTGCCAGCAGTTCAACCCCCGGGACAGGGGGTCATTACGAGCAGTACTTC
clone_size: NA
d_call: TRBD1
v_call: TRBV14
cdr3_length: 17
j_call: TRBJ2-7

cdr3_aa: CASSQAGQGAKPQHF
cdr3_nt: TGTGCCAGCAGCCAAGCTGGACAGGGGGCGAAGCCCCAGCATTTT
clone_size: NA
d_call: TRBD1
v_call: TRBV3-1/TRBV3-2
cdr3_length: 15
j_call: TRBJ1-5

cdr3_aa: CASIWTSGNTDTQYF
cdr3_nt: TGTGCCAGCATCTGGACTAGCGGGAACACAGATACGCAGTATTTT
clone_size: NA
d_call: TRBD2
v_call: TRBV7-9
cdr3_length: 15
j_call: TRBJ2-3

cdr3_aa: CASSIAPWREQYF
cdr3_nt: TGTGCCAGTAGTATAGCCCCCTGGAGGGAGCAGTACTTC
clone_size: NA
d_call: NA
v_call: TRBV19
cdr3_length: 13
j_call: TRBJ2-7

cdr3_aa: CASSVAGTGADTQYF
cdr3_nt: TGTGCCAGCAGCGTAGCGGGAACCGGGGCAGATACGCAGTATTTT
clone_size: NA
d_call: NA
v_call: TRBV9
cdr3_length: 15
j_call: TRBJ2-3